What follows describes a single T cell receptor (beta chain). This clone may be a read error of a much larger clone one base away. From germline, CDR1 is KGHSH and CDR2 LQKENI. This CDR3 has 13 amino acids. Donors each provided about 9.5 milliliters of peripheral blood. The extraction recovered at least 5 micrograms of total RNA per sample. The sample comes from a study of blood T cells in healthy people across ages. Then a second PCR, running about 6 to 12 cycles, was carried out with a sample-barcoded 5' primer and a J-beta primer mix. The template-switch adaptor was a 5' adaptor with 12 random nucleotides. It tagged each cDNA molecule. TCRdb re-called the 5' RACE reads with MiXCR, one entry per CDR3 protein. This sample carries about 1.6 million distinct CDR3 sequences, 30% to 40% of them seen once, and the ten largest clones take about 11%.

The clonotype was recovered from a woman in her twenties or thirties in good health. The sample taken for sequencing was blood. The rearrangement links TRBV18 to TRBJ2-7; D is unclear. CDR3 amino acids: CTSSLGLPYEQYF. Written as DNA, the CDR3 is TGTACCAGCTCCCTGGGTTTACCCTACGAGCAGTACTTC.